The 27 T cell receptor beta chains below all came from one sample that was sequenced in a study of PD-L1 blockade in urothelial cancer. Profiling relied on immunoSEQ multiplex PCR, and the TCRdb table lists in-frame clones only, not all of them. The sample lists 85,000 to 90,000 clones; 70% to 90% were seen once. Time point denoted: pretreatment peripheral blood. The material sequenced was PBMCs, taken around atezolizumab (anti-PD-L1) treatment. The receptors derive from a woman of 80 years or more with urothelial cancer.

CDR3 sequence (DNA): TGTGCCAGCAGCTTAGCGGGGACAGACCTCTATGGCTACACCTTC. Protein: CASSLAGTDLYGYTF. The V call is TRBV7-2, the J call TRBJ1-2; 7 nucleotides agree with TRBD1. This CDR3 has 15 residues. V lost 0 bases and J lost 4; bases outside the gene matches: 5. The germline gives CDR1 SGHTA, CDR2 FQGNSA.

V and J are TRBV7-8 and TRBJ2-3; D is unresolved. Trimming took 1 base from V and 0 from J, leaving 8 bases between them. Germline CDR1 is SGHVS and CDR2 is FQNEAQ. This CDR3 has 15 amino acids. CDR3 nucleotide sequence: TGTGCCAGCAGCTTAGTGCGCACGAGCACAGATACGCAGTATTTT. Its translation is CASSLVRTSTDTQYF.

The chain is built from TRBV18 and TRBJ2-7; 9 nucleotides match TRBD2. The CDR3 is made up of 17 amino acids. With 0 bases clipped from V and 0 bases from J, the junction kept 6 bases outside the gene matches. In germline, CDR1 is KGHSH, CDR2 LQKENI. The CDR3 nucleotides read TGTGCCAGCTCACCACCCCGGGATAGCGGGAGCTCCTACGAGCAGTACTTC. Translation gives CASSPPRDSGSSYEQYF. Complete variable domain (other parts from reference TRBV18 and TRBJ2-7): NAGVMQNPRHLVRRRGQEARLRCSPMKGHSHVYWYRQLPEEGLKFMVYLQKENIIDESGMPKERFSAEFPKEGPSILRIQQVVRGDSAAYFCASSPPRDSGSSYEQYFGPGTRLTVT.

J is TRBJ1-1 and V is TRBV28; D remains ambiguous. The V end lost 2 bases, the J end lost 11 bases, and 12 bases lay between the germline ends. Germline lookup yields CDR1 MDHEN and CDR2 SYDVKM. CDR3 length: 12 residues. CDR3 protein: CASSLGSTAAFF. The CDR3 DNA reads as TGTGCCAGCAGTTTAGGGAGCACCGCGGCTTTCTTT. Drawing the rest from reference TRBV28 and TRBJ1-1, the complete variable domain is DVKVTQSSRYLVKRTGEKVFLECVQDMDHENMFWYRQDPGLGLRLIYFSYDVKMKEKGDIPEGYSVSREKKERFSLILESASTNQTSMYLCASSLGSTAAFFGQGTRLTVV.

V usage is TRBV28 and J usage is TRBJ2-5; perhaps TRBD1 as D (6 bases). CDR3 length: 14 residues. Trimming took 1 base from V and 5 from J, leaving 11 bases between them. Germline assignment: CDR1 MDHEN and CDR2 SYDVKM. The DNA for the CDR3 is TGTGCCAGCAGTTTATCCGCCAGGGGTGAGACCCAGTACTTC. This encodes CASSLSARGETQYF.

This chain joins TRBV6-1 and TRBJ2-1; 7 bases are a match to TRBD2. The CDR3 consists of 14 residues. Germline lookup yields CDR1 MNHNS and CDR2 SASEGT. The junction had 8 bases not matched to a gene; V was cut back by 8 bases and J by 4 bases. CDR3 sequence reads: CASHPGLQYNEQFF. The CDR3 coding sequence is TGTGCCAGCCATCCGGGACTACAATACAATGAGCAGTTCTTC.

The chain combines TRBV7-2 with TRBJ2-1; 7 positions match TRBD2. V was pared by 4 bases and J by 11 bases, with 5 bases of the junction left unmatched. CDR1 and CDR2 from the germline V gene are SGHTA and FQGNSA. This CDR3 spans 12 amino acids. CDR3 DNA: TGTGCCAGCAGCTCCGCAGCGGGGAAGCAGTTCTTC. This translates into CASSSAAGKQFF.

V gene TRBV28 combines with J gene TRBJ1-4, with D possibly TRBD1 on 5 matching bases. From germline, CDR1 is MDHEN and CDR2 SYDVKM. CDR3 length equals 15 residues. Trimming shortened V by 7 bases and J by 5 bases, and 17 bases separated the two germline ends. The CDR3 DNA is TGTGCCAGCATTAATTTCGGCAGGGCGAATGAAAAACTGTTTTTT. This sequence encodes CASINFGRANEKLFF.

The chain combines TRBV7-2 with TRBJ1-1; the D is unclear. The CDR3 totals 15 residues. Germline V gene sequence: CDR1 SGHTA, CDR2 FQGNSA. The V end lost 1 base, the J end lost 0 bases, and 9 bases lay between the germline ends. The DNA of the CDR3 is TGTGCCAGCAGCTTAGATGCGGGTATGAACACTGAAGCTTTCTTT. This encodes CASSLDAGMNTEAFF.

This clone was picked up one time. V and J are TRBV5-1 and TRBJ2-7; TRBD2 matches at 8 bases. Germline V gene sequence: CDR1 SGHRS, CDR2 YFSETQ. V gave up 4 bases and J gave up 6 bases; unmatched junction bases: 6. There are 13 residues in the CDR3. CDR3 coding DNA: TGCGCCAGCAGCCTTAGGCTAGCGGGCGAGCAGTACTTC. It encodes CASSLRLAGEQYF.

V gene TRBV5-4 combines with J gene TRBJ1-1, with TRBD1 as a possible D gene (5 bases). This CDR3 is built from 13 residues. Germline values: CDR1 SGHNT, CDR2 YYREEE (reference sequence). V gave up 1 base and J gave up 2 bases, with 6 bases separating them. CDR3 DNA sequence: TGTGCCAGCAGCTTGCAGGGAAACACTGAAGCTTTCTTT. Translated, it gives CASSLQGNTEAFF.

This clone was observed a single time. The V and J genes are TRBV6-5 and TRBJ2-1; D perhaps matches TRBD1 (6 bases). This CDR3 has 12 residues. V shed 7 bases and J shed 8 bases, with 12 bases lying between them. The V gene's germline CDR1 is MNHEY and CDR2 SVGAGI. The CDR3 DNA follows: TGTGCCAGCATGAAGCAGGGGCATGAGCAGTTCTTC. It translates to CASMKQGHEQFF.

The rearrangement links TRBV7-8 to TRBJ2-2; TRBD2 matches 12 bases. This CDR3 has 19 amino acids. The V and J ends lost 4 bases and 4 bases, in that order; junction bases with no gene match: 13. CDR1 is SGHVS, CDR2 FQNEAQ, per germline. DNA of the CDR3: TGTGCCAGCAGCTCACGCCGACTAGCGGGAGATCCAGTCACCGGGGAGCTGTTTTTT. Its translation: CASSSRRLAGDPVTGELFF.

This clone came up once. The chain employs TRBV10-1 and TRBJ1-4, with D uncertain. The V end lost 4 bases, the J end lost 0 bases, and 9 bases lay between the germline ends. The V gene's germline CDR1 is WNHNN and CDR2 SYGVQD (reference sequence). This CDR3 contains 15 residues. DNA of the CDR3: TGCGCCAGCAGTGCTAGTCTTGCAACTAATGAAAAACTGTTTTTT. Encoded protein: CASSASLATNEKLFF.

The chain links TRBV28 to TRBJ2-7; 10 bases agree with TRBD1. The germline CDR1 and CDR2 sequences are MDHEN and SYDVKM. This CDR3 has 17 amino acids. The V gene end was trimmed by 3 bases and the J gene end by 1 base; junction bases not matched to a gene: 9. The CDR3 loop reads CASSFQAGTGVSYEQYF. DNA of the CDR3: TGTGCCAGCAGTTTTCAGGCCGGGACAGGGGTATCCTACGAGCAGTACTTC.

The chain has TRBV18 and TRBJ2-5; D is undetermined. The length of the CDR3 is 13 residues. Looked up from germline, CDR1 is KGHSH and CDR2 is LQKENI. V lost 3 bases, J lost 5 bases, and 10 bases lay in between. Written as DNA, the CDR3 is TGTGCCAGCTCACCCCTTGCGTACGAGACCCAGTACTTC. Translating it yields CASSPLAYETQYF. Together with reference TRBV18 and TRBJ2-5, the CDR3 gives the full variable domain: NAGVMQNPRHLVRRRGQEARLRCSPMKGHSHVYWYRQLPEEGLKFMVYLQKENIIDESGMPKERFSAEFPKEGPSILRIQQVVRGDSAAYFCASSPLAYETQYFGPGTRLLVL.

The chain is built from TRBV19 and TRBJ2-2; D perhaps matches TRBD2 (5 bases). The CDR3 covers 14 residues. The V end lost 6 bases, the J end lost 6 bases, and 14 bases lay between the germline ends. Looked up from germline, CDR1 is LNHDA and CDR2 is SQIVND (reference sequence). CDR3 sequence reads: CASSLGPGSGELFF. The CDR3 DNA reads TGTGCCAGTAGCCTTGGACCGGGGTCCGGGGAGCTGTTTTTT.

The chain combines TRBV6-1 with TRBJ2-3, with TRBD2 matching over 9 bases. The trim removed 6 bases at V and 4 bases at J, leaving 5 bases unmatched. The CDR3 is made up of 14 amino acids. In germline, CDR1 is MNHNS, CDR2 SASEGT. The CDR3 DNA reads TGTGCCAGCAGGCGGGAGGGTGGCGCAGATACGCAGTATTTT. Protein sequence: CASRREGGADTQYF.

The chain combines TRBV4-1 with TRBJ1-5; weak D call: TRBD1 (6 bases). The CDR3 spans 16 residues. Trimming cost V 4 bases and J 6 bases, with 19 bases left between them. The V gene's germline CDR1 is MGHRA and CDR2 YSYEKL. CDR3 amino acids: CASSLFGGLGAQPQHF. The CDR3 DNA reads TGCGCCAGCAGCCTCTTCGGGGGGTTGGGGGCTCAGCCCCAGCATTTT.

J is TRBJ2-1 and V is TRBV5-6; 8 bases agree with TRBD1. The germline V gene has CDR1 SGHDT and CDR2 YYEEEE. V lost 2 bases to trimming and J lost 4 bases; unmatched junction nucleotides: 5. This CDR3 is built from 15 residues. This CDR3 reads CASSFRTGIYNEQFF. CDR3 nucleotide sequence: TGTGCCAGCAGCTTTCGGACAGGGATTTACAATGAGCAGTTCTTC.

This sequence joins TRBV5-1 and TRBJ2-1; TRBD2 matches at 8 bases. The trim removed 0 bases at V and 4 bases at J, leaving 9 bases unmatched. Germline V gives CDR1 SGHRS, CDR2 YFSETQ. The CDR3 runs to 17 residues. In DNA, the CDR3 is TGCGCCAGCAGCTTGGGTTTCGGGAGGGCTAGGTACAATGAGCAGTTCTTC. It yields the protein CASSLGFGRARYNEQFF.

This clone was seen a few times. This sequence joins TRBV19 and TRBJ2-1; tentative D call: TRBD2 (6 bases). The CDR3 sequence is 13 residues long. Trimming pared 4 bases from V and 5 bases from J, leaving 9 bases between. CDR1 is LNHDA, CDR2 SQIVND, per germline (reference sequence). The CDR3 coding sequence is TGTGCCAGTAGTAGGGGACTCGACAATGAGCAGTTCTTC. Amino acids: CASSRGLDNEQFF.

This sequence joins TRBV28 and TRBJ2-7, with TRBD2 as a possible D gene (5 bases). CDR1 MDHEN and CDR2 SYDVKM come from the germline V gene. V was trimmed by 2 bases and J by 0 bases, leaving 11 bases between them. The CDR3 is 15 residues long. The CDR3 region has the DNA TGTGCCAGCAGTTTAGAGGGCCGAATCTCCTACGAGCAGTACTTC. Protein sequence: CASSLEGRISYEQYF.

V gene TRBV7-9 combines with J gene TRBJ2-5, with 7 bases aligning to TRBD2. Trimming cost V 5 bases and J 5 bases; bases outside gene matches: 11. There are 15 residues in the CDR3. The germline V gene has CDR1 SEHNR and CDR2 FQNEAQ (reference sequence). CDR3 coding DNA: TGTGCCAGCAGCCTAGGGGAGGGACTGTGGGAGACCCAGTACTTC. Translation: CASSLGEGLWETQYF.

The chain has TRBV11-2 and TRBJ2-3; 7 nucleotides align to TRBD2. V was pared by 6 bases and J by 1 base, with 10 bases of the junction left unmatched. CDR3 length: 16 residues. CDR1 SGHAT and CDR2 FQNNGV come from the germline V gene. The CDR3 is CASSWAATSGTDTQYF. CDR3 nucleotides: TGTGCCAGCAGTTGGGCGGCTACTAGCGGCACAGATACGCAGTATTTT. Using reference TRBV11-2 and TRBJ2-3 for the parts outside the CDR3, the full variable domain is EAGVAQSPRYKIIEKRQSVAFWCNPISGHATLYWYQQILGQGPKLLIQFQNNGVVDDSQLPKDRFSAERLKGVDSTLKIQPAKLEDSAVYLCASSWAATSGTDTQYFGPGTRLTVL.

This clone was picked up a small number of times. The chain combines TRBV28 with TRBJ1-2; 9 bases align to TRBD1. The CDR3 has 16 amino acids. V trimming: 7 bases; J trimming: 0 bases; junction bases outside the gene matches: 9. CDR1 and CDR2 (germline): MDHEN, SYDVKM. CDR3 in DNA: TGTGCCAGCACCACAGGGGGCGCGTCGGCTAACTATGGCTACACCTTC. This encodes CASTTGGASANYGYTF.

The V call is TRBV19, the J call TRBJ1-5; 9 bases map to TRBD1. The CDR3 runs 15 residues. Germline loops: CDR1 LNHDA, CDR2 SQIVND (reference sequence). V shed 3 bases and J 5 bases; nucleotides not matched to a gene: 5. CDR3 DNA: TGTGCCAGTAGTATGGTTTGGACAGGGGATCAGCCCCAGCATTTT. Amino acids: CASSMVWTGDQPQHF.